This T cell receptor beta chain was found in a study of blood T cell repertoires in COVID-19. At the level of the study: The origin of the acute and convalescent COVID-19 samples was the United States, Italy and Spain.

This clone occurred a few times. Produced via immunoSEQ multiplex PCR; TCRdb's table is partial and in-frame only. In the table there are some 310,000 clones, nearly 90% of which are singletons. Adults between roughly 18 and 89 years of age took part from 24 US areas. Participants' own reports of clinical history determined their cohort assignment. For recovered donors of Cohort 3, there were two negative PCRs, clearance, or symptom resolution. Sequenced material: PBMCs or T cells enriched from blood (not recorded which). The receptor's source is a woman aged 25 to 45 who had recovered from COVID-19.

The CDR3 sequence is CSAIDLQEYQETQYF. CDR3 bases: TGCAGTGCTATTGACTTACAGGAGTACCAAGAGACCCAGTACTTC. The chain is built from TRBV20-1 and TRBJ2-5; weak D call: TRBD1 (5 bases). Trimming pared 4 bases from V and 0 bases from J, leaving 15 bases between. The CDR3 spans 15 residues. Germline V CDR1 and CDR2: DFQATT, SNEGSKA (reference sequence).